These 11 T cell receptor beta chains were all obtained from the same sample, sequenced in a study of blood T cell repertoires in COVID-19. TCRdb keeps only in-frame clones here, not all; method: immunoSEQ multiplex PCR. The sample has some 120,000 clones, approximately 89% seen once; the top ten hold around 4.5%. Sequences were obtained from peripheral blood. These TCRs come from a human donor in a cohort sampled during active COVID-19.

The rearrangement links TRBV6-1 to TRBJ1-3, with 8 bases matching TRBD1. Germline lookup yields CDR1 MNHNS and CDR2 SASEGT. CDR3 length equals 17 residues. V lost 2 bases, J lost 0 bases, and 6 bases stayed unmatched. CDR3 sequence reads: CASSELPGGTSGNTIYF. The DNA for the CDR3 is TGTGCCAGCAGTGAACTCCCAGGGGGCACCTCTGGAAACACCATATATTTT.

CDR3 protein: CASSELSLRDKNIQYF. CDR3 DNA sequence: TGTGCCAGCAGTGAATTGAGCCTACGGGACAAAAACATTCAGTACTTC. This sequence joins TRBV6-1 and TRBJ2-4; D perhaps matches TRBD2 (5 bases). Deletions cut 2 bases from V and 3 bases from J, with 14 bases between. From germline, CDR1 is MNHNS and CDR2 SASEGT. The CDR3 runs to 16 residues.

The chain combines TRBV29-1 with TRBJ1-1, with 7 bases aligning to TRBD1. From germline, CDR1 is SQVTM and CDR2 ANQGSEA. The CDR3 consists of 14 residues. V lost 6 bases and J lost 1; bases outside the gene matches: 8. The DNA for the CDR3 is TGCAGCGTCAGACAGGGCTCAGCGAACACTGAAGCTTTCTTT. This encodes CSVRQGSANTEAFF. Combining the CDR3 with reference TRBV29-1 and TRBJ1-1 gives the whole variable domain SAVISQKPSRDICQRGTSLTIQCQVDSQVTMMFWYRQQPGQSLTLIATANQGSEATYESGFVIDKFPISRPNLTFSTLTVSNMSPEDSSIYLCSVRQGSANTEAFFGQGTRLTVV.

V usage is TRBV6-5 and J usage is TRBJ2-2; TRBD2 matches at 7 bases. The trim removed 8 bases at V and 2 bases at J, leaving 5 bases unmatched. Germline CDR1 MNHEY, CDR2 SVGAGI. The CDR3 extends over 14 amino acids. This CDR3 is CASGGLINTGELFF. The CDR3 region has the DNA TGTGCCAGCGGGGGACTAATTAACACCGGGGAGCTGTTTTTT.

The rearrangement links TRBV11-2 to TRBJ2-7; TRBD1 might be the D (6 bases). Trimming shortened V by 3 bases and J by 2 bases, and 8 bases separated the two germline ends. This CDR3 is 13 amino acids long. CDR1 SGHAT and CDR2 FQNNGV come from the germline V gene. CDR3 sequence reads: CASSLTGAYEQYF. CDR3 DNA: TGTGCCAGCAGCTTGACAGGAGCCTACGAGCAGTACTTC.

The CDR3 nucleotides read TGTGCCAGCAGTTACACGCTAATCGGTAGCGGCTACGAGCAGTACTTC. Translated, it gives CASSYTLIGSGYEQYF. The chain joins TRBV6-2 or TRBV6-3 to TRBJ2-7, with D possibly being TRBD2 (6 bases). There are 16 residues in the CDR3. Trimming took off 2 bases at V and 3 bases at J, with 17 bases between the two ends. Germline lookup yields CDR1 MNHEY and CDR2 SVGEGT.

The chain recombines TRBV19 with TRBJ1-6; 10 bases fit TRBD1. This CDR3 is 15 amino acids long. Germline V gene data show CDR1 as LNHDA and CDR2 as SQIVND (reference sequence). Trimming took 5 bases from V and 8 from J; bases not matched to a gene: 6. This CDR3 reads CASSLTGTGDSPLHF. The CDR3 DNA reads TGTGCCAGTAGTTTAACCGGGACAGGGGATTCACCCCTCCACTTT.

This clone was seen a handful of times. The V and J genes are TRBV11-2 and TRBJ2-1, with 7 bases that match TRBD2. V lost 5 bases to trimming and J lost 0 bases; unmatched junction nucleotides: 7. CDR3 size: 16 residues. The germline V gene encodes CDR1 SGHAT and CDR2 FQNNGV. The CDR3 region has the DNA TGTGCCAGCAGCCAAAAGCGGGGCAGCTCCTACAATGAGCAGTTCTTC. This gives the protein CASSQKRGSSYNEQFF.

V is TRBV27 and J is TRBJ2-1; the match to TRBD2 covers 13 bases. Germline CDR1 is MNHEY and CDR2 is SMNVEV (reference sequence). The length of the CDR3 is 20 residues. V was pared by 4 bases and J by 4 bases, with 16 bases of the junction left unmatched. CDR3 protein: CASSSRSTLAGGPGYNEQFF. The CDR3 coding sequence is TGTGCCAGCAGTTCGAGGTCGACACTAGCGGGAGGGCCGGGGTACAATGAGCAGTTCTTC.

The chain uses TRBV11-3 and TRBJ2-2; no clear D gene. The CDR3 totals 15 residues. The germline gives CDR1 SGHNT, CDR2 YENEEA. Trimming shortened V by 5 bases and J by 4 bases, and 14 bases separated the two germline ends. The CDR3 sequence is CASSPRLTGTGELFF. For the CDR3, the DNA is TGTGCCAGCAGCCCCCGGTTAACCGGCACCGGGGAGCTGTTTTTT.

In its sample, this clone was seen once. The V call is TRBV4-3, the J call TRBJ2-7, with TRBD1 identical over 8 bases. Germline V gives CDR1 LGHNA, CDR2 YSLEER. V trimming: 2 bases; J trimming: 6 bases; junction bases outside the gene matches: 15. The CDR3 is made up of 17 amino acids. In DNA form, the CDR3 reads TGCGCCAGCAGCCAAAGTACAGGGGGAACTCGTGGGCTCGAGCAGTACTTC. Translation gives CASSQSTGGTRGLEQYF.